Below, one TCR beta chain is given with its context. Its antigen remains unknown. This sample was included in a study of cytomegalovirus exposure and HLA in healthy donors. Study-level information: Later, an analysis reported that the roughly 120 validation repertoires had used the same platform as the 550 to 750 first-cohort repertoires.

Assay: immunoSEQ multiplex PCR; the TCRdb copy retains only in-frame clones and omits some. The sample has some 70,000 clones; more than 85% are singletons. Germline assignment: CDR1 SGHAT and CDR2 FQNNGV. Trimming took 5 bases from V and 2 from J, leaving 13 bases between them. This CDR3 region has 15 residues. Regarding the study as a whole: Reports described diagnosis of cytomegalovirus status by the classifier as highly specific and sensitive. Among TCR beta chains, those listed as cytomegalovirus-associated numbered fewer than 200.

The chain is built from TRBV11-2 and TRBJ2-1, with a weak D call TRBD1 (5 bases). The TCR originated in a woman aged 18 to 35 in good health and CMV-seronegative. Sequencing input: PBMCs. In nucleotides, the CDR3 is TGTGCCAGCAGCCCTTGGGGCAAGACCTACAATGAGCAGTTCTTC. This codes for CASSPWGKTYNEQFF.